These T cell receptor beta chains were read from a single sample in a study of blood T cell repertoires in COVID-19. Measured with immunoSEQ multiplex PCR; TCRdb has only the in-frame clones, and not every one. The sample contains fewer than 60,000 clones, approximately 90% of which appear only once. The sample consisted of peripheral blood. The receptor source for this set is a man aged 45-60 years with acute or convalescent COVID-19. Each CDR3 is given with its conserved first and last residue. The D gene is left open where the match is weak. Some rows mark clone size as missing; the rest say once, few, many or name a class of expanded clone.

>TRBD2|TRBV28|once|TRBJ2-1
CATSPPSGRVYEQFF
TGTGCCACCTCCCCCCCTAGCGGGAGGGTATATGAGCAGTTCTTC
>TRBD1|TRBV7-8|once|TRBJ2-5
CASSKGQGSVLLETQYF
TGTGCCAGCAGCAAAGGACAGGGAAGTGTCCTTTTAGAGACCCAGTACTTC
>TRBD2|TRBV11-2|.|TRBJ2-1
CASSRTSGGRLPSYNEQFF
TGTGCCAGCAGCCGGACTAGCGGGGGACGACTACCCTCCTATAATGAGCAGTTCTTC
>TRBD2|TRBV6-5|.|TRBJ2-3
CASSRGLADTQYF
TGTGCCAGCAGCCGCGGACTAGCGGATACGCAGTATTTT
>TRBD1|TRBV30|.|TRBJ2-7
CAWSGGQGPSYEQYF
TGTGCCTGGAGTGGGGGACAGGGGCCCTCCTACGAGCAGTACTTC
>.|TRBV9|.|TRBJ1-6
CASSEGHNNSPLHF
TGTGCCAGCAGCGAGGGACATAATAATTCACCCCTCCACTTT
>TRBD2|TRBV9|.|TRBJ2-1
CASSVAGGGEEQFF
TGTGCCAGCAGCGTAGCGGGGGGGGGAGAGGAGCAGTTCTTC
>TRBD2|TRBV9|once|TRBJ2-5
CASSAGTSGIDETQYF
TGTGCCAGCAGCGCCGGGACTAGCGGGATCGATGAGACCCAGTACTTC
>TRBD2|TRBV5-1|.|TRBJ2-5
CASSLALAGNRETQYF
TGCGCCAGCAGCTTGGCCCTAGCGGGGAACAGGGAGACCCAGTACTTC
>TRBD1|TRBV19|.|TRBJ1-1
CASSRTGDTEAFF
TGTGCCAGTAGCCGGACAGGGGACACTGAAGCTTTCTTT
>.|TRBV19|.|TRBJ1-1
CASTGGPNLNTEAFF
TGTGCCAGTACTGGGGGCCCAAACCTTAACACTGAAGCTTTCTTT
>TRBD1|TRBV30|.|TRBJ1-5
CAWSLHRGPQPQHF
TGTGCCTGGAGTCTTCACAGGGGGCCGCAGCCCCAGCATTTT
>.|TRBV7-9|.|TRBJ1-1
CASSFDPGTEAFF
TGTGCCAGCAGCTTCGACCCGGGGACTGAAGCTTTCTTT
>TRBD1|TRBV5-1|.|TRBJ1-1
CASSRTGRNTEAFF
TGCGCCAGCAGCAGGACAGGTCGGAACACTGAAGCTTTCTTT
>TRBD2|TRBV4-1|.|TRBJ2-7
CASSQEERGSHEQYF
TGCGCCAGCAGCCAAGAGGAGCGGGGGAGCCACGAGCAGTACTTC
>.|TRBV2|.|TRBJ2-1
CASSGGTSGNEQFF
TGTGCCAGCAGTGGAGGGACTTCGGGGAATGAGCAGTTCTTC
>.|TRBV5-1|.|TRBJ2-7
CASSLVDSPYEQYF
TGCGCCAGCAGCTTGGTTGACAGTCCCTACGAGCAGTACTTC
>.|TRBV5-1|.|TRBJ1-2
CASSSGNPDSNYGYTF
TGCGCCAGCAGCTCGGGAAATCCCGATTCTAACTATGGCTACACCTTC
>TRBD1|TRBV4-2|.|TRBJ1-2
CASTALRQGGYGYTF
TGTGCCAGCACAGCGCTGCGACAGGGGGGCTATGGCTACACCTTC
>.|TRBV5-6|.|TRBJ1-2
CASSLGRIYGYTF
TGTGCCAGCAGCTTGGGCAGGATATATGGCTACACCTTC
>TRBD1|TRBV2|few|TRBJ1-6
CASSDNRGLDSPLHF
TGTGCCAGCAGTGATAACAGGGGCCTCGATTCACCCCTCCACTTT
>.|TRBV5-1|.|TRBJ2-5
CASSLEGSGETQYF
TGCGCCAGCAGCTTGGAAGGGAGTGGGGAGACCCAGTACTTC
>TRBD1|TRBV5-1|once|TRBJ2-5
CASSLRGLRGRRETQYF
TGCGCCAGCAGCTTGAGGGGCCTCAGGGGGCGTCGAGAGACCCAGTACTTC
>.|TRBV11-3|.|TRBJ1-1
CASSLRPGLAFF
TGTGCCAGCAGCTTACGGCCAGGGCTAGCTTTCTTT
>TRBD2|TRBV2|once|TRBJ2-2
CASSATSGSYTGELFF
TGTGCCAGCAGTGCGACTAGCGGGAGTTACACCGGGGAGCTGTTTTTT
>TRBD2|TRBV7-6|.|TRBJ2-2
CASSLARAGGTGELFF
TGTGCCAGCAGCTTAGCGCGCGCGGGGGGCACCGGGGAGCTGTTTTTT
>TRBD1|TRBV7-9|.|TRBJ1-4
CASSGDSGVPANEKLFF
TGTGCCAGCAGCGGGGACAGTGGCGTTCCAGCTAATGAAAAACTGTTTTTT
>.|TRBV7-8|few|TRBJ1-6
CASSRTSAYNSPLHF
TGTGCCAGCAGCCGAACTTCTGCTTATAATTCACCCCTCCACTTT
>.|TRBV6-2/TRBV6-3|once|TRBJ2-5
CASSFPPFIETQYF
TGTGCCAGCAGTTTTCCCCCGTTTATAGAGACCCAGTACTTC
>TRBD1|TRBV2|.|TRBJ1-1
CASSDWTGVNTEAFF
TGTGCCAGCAGCGATTGGACAGGGGTGAACACTGAAGCTTTCTTT
>.|TRBV28|.|TRBJ1-5
CASSVFRPQHF
TGTGCCAGCAGTGTATTTCGGCCCCAGCATTTT
>.|TRBV2|once|TRBJ1-2
CASSLGTRRGYTF
TGTGCCAGCAGCTTAGGGACACGACGGGGCTACACCTTC
>TRBD2|TRBV10-3|.|TRBJ2-7
CAIRESGRAVYEQYF
TGTGCCATCAGGGAGAGCGGGAGGGCCGTCTACGAGCAGTACTTC
>.|TRBV2|.|TRBJ1-3
CASSEVIRAISGNTIYF
TGTGCCAGCAGTGAAGTTATCAGGGCAATCTCTGGAAACACCATATATTTT
>TRBD1|TRBV30|.|TRBJ1-1
CAWSRQGNTEAFF
TGTGCCTGGAGTAGACAGGGGAACACTGAAGCTTTCTTT
>.|TRBV27|.|TRBJ2-1
CASSKSSIDEQFF
TGTGCCAGCAGTAAATCTAGCATCGATGAGCAGTTCTTC
>TRBD2|TRBV30|.|TRBJ2-3
CAWSGTSGSVGTQYF
TGTGCCTGGAGTGGGACTAGCGGGAGTGTAGGGACGCAGTATTTT
>TRBD2|TRBV5-1|.|TRBJ2-1
CASSLTSGGLNEQFF
TGCGCCAGCAGCTTGACTAGCGGGGGACTCAATGAGCAGTTCTTC
>TRBD1|TRBV15|.|TRBJ1-5
CATSRTGQGMHQPQHF
TGTGCCACCAGCAGGACTGGACAGGGAATGCACCAGCCCCAGCATTTT
>.|TRBV7-3|few|TRBJ1-6
CASSLGLDGSPLHF
TGTGCCAGCAGCCTAGGTCTAGATGGTTCACCCCTCCACTTT
>.|TRBV11-2|.|TRBJ1-4
CASSLDRGDEKLFF
TGTGCCAGCAGCTTAGACAGGGGAGACGAAAAACTGTTTTTT
>TRBD2|TRBV7-2|.|TRBJ2-1
CASSSSLGGRSNEQFF
TGTGCCAGCAGCTCGTCACTTGGCGGGAGGTCAAATGAGCAGTTCTTC